Reported below is one TCR beta chain. Its target is unknown. This sample was taken from a study of T cell responses to AZD1222 COVID-19 vaccine. Study findings and constraints: Among vaccine-associated CD4 TCRs, coverage spanned spike, with dominance at 160-218 and 743-854. No repertoire was sampled before or during the peak T cell response, only after it. Most donors were white British, females outnumbered males, and clonal diversity was possibly underestimated. Baseline serostatus was positive in only a handful of AZD1222 recipients.

The protocol was immunoSEQ multiplex PCR, while the TCRdb copy is restricted to in-frame clones and leaves out a portion. The data contain about 150,000 clones, more than 85% of them singletons. CDR1 and CDR2 (germline): MNHEY, SVGAGI. The CDR3 runs to 14 residues. The V and J ends lost 10 bases and 11 bases respectively, with 26 bases between them. The sample here was peripheral blood, taken 28 days after the second AZD1222 dose. This clonotype originated in an adult who received the AZD1222 COVID-19 vaccine. The rearrangement uses TRBV6-5 and TRBJ1-1, with D perhaps matching TRBD1 (5 bases). CDR3 nucleotide sequence: TGTGCCAACGGAGTGGGAGTGGGGGGTGTTATGGCTTTCTTT. The encoded protein is CANGVGVGGVMAFF.